This T cell receptor (beta chain) was recovered during a study of Ad26.COV2.S vaccination and SARS-CoV-2 variants. Study-level points and caveats: Possible underestimation of total T cell responses by the TCR breadth and depth analyses was noted.

The treatment is: 19 received Ad26.COV2.S at low or high dose, single or two shots; 5 received placebo; per-sample allocation not given. Each sample was drawn 63 days after the first injection (of vaccine or placebo). Aged 18-55 years, donor was enrolled in Boston in about 2020. Sequenced by immunoSEQ multiplex PCR; TCRdb stores in-frame clones only, minus some. This table holds 410,000 or so clones, 92% found once. About this clone itself: The target antigen is unknown.

Germline V gene lookup returns CDR1 SEHNR and CDR2 FQNEAQ (reference sequence). The V segment lost 5 bases and the J segment 9 bases; nucleotides outside the gene matches: 15. The CDR3 loop spans 17 amino acids. The genes are TRBV7-9 and TRBJ2-3, with TRBD2 matching over 12 bases. Sequencing used peripheral blood, obtained in a trial of Ad26.COV2.S vaccine versus placebo. The origin of this receptor is a person between 18 and 65 years old who received the Ad26.COV2.S COVID-19 vaccine or a placebo. CDR3: CASSPRTSGAPQMTQYF. The CDR3 coding sequence is TGTGCCAGCAGCCCGCGGACTAGCGGGGCCCCACAGATGACGCAGTATTTT.